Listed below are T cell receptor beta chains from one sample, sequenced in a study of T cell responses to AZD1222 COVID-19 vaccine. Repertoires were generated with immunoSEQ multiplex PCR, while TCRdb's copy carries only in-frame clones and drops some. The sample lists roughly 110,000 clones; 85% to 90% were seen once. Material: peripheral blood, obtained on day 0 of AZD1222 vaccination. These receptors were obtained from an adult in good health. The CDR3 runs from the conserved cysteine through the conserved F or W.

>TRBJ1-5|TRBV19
CASRGQNNQPQHF
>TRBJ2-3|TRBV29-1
CSVARAGGLDTQYF
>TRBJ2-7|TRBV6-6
CATGRQVPYEQYF
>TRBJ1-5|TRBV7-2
CASSQLNGGGQPQHF
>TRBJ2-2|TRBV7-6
CASSLEPNRGTGELFF
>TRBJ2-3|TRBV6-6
CASSPPGATDTQYF
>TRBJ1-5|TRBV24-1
CATSLGPGNQPQHF
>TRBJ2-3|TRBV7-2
CASSPGVARDTQYF
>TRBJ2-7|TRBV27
CASSSPGQGHYEQYF
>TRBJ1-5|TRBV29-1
CSVSRTGPGNQPQHF
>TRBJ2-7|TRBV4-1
CASSQEGTRGHQYF
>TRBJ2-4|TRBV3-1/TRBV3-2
CASSRTTGSKNIQYF
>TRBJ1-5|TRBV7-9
CASSYDGGRPQHF
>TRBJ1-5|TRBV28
CAILASANQPQHF
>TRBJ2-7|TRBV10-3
CATRDRLTYEQYF
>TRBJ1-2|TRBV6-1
CASSEDSRQVGYGYTF
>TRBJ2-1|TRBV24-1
CATSDPGTGGRDEQFF
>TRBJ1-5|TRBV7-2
CASSFERSNQPQHF
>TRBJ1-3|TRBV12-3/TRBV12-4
CASSFAGNTIYF
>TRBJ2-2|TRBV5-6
CASTGAGGELFF
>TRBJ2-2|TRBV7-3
CASSSSVGGTGELFF
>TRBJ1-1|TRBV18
CASSPGSNTEAFF
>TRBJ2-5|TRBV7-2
CASIRTRDDRDF
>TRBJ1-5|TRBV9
CASSVGARGHQPQHF
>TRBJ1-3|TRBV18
CASSPRAGTSGNTIYF
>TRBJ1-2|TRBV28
CASSLSLYGYTF
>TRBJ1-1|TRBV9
CASSGRDPLNTEAFF
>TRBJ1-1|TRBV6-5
CASRWTGGEGTEAFF
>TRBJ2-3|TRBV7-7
CASSSGLPGDTQYF
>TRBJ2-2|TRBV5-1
CASSPGTGYTGELFF
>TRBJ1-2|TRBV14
CASSQGPGRSYGYTF
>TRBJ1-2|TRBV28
CATPRRDRGHGYTF
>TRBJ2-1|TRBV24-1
CATSGRAGPYNEQFF
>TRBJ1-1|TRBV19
CASSKGQLYTEAFF
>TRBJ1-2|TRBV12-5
CASGLAQGSGYTF
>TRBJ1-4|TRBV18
CASSPNKKLFF
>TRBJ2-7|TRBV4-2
CASSQEGQEGYYEQYF
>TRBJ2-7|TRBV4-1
CASSPGREGRYEQYF
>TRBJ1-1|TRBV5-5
CASSLDTGRPEVGDRAFF
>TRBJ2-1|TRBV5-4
CASSGGGNSYNEQFF
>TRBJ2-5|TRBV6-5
CASRRGLQETQYF
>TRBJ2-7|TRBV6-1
CASSEPAYEQYF
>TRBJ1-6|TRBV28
CASSTEGQGTRPLHF
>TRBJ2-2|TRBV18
CASSPGEGKLFF
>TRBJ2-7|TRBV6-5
CASSSGQAAAGEQYF